One sample yielded the 15 T cell receptor beta chains listed below, sequenced in a study of a mutant IDH1 vaccine in newly diagnosed glioma. Produced via immunoSEQ multiplex PCR; TCRdb's table is partial and in-frame only. This sample carries around 25,000 clones, 65% to 85% of them seen once, and the ten largest clones take 7.2%. Time point in this sample: week 5, during vaccination. All doses held 300 ug of mutant IDH1 20-mer peptide, with topical imiquimod. No antigen has been identified for these receptors. Here the sequenced sample was PBMCs, taken from a glioma patient whose treatment included an IDH1 peptide vaccine. These TCRs come from a man aged 35 to 55 with glioma. Some clones in this sample may be carry-over from other donors' samples.

This clone was seen only a few times. CDR3 in DNA: TGTGCCAGCAGCGGCTATGGCTACACCTTC. This gives the protein CASSGYGYTF. The rearrangement joins TRBV2 to TRBJ1-2, with D unresolved. Germline-derived CDR1 and CDR2 are SNHLY and FYNNEI. The V end was cut by 6 bases, the J end by 4 bases, with 3 bases between. This CDR3 is 10 amino acids long.

The chain combines TRBV2 with TRBJ1-2; D remains unclear. V lost 1 base and J 2 bases, leaving 17 bases between the germline ends. Per germline, CDR1 SNHLY and CDR2 FYNNEI. This CDR3 is 17 amino acids long. This chain's CDR3 is CASSEGLWGYINYGYTF. The CDR3, as DNA: TGTGCCAGCAGTGAAGGGTTGTGGGGATACATCAACTATGGCTACACCTTC.

The chain couples TRBV7-2 to TRBJ1-4; no clear D gene. The ends were cut back, 0 bases at V and 9 bases at J, with 8 bases in the middle. Germline V CDR1 and CDR2: SGHTA, FQGNSA. This CDR3 has 13 amino acids. Written as DNA, the CDR3 is TGTGCCAGCAGCTTAGCTAACAGTCAAAAACTGTTTTTT. Its translation is CASSLANSQKLFF.

The chain joins TRBV6-5 to TRBJ2-7; no reliable D call. The CDR3 is 12 amino acids. Germline V gives CDR1 MNHEY, CDR2 SVGAGI. V dropped 4 bases and J dropped 5 bases, with 9 bases sitting between them. The CDR3 is CASSSPANEQYF. The CDR3 DNA sequence: TGTGCCAGCAGTTCTCCAGCCAACGAGCAGTACTTC.

This clone was picked up one time. The chain combines TRBV5-4 with TRBJ1-2; no definite D call. V was cut by 4 bases and J by 4 bases, with 11 bases left in between. From germline, CDR1 is SGHNT and CDR2 YYREEE (reference sequence). The CDR3 totals 13 residues. The DNA of the CDR3 is TGTGCCAGCAGCCCCCCAGGATTCTATGGCTACACCTTC. Translation gives CASSPPGFYGYTF.

This chain uses TRBV7-2 with TRBJ2-7, with 7 bases matching TRBD1. The trim removed 5 bases at V and 4 bases at J, leaving 8 bases unmatched. CDR1 is SGHTA and CDR2 is FQGNSA in the germline V gene. This CDR3 has 14 amino acids. Here the CDR3 DNA reads TGTGCCAGCAGCCGCCGGGACAGTTCTTACGAGCAGTACTTC. Translation gives CASSRRDSSYEQYF. The full variable domain, with the rest looked up from reference TRBV7-2 and TRBJ2-7, is GAGVSQSPSNKVTEKGKDVELRCDPISGHTALYWYRQSLGQGLEFLIYFQGNSAPDKSGLPSDRFSAERTGGSVSTLTIQRTQQEDSAVYLCASSRRDSSYEQYFGPGTRLTVT.

The V call is TRBV4-1, the J call TRBJ1-1, with D possibly being TRBD1 (6 bases). Trimming shortened V by 2 bases and J by 13 bases, and 11 bases separated the two germline ends. The V gene's germline CDR1 is MGHRA and CDR2 YSYEKL. CDR3 length: 11 residues. CDR3 amino acids: CASSQRDTLFF. The CDR3 nucleotides read TGCGCCAGCAGCCAACGGGACACTCTTTTCTTT.

The J gene is TRBJ1-6, the V gene TRBV9; D gene unclear. The CDR3 has 13 amino acids. Trimming took off 2 bases at V and 9 bases at J, with 9 bases between the two ends. The germline V gene has CDR1 SGDLS and CDR2 YYNGEE. The CDR3 DNA is TGTGCCAGCAGCGTCGTCGAATTTTCACCCCTCCACTTT. This codes for CASSVVEFSPLHF.

The chain combines TRBV6-5 with TRBJ1-1; no clear D. V lost 10 bases and J 4 bases, leaving 13 bases between the germline ends. Per germline, CDR1 MNHEY and CDR2 SVGAGI. The CDR3 totals 12 residues. The chain's CDR3 is CATGWRSTEAFF. Here the CDR3 DNA reads TGTGCCACCGGGTGGAGAAGCACTGAAGCTTTCTTT.

J is TRBJ2-7 and V is TRBV6-6; D may match TRBD1 or TRBD2 (5 bases each). From germline, CDR1 is MNHNY and CDR2 SVGAGI (reference sequence). The CDR3 has 16 residues. Trimming shortened V by 0 bases and J by 3 bases, and 15 bases separated the two germline ends. The CDR3, as DNA: TGTGCCAGCAGTTACTCGACCGGGACGATCCACTACGAGCAGTACTTC. This gives the protein CASSYSTGTIHYEQYF.

V usage is TRBV6-1 and J usage is TRBJ2-2; TRBD2 matches 11 bases. This CDR3 is built from 15 residues. Per germline, CDR1 MNHNS and CDR2 SASEGT. V shed 8 bases and J 5 bases; nucleotides not matched to a gene: 7. CDR3 DNA sequence: TGTGCCAGCTCCGCCGGGACTAGCGGAACCGGGGAGCTGTTTTTT. Protein sequence: CASSAGTSGTGELFF.

In its sample, this clone was seen once. The chain recombines TRBV9 with TRBJ1-3; D gene unclear. The V gene lost 0 bases and the J gene lost 0 bases, with 4 bases spanning the gap. The CDR3 runs 14 residues. In germline, CDR1 is SGDLS, CDR2 YYNGEE. The CDR3 DNA reads as TGTGCCAGCAGCGTAGGTTCCTCTGGAAACACCATATATTTT. Translation gives CASSVGSSGNTIYF.

This chain joins TRBV2 and TRBJ1-2; D not resolved. This CDR3 is built from 11 residues. CDR1 and CDR2 from the germline V gene are SNHLY and FYNNEI. V dropped 3 bases and J dropped 8 bases, with 7 bases sitting between them. The CDR3 sequence is CASSEFGGYTF. CDR3 in DNA: TGTGCCAGCAGTGAGTTTGGGGGCTACACCTTC.

The V call is TRBV4-3, the J call TRBJ2-7; either TRBD1 or TRBD2 may fit D (5 bases each). The V gene's germline CDR1 is LGHNA and CDR2 YSLEER. CDR3 length: 15 amino acids. V was trimmed by 0 bases and J by 6 bases, leaving 15 bases between them. Here the CDR3 DNA reads TGCGCCAGCAGCCAAGATCCCCGGGGACGGGGCGAGCAGTACTTC. Residues: CASSQDPRGRGEQYF.

This clone has only a few counts. V and J are TRBV5-1 and TRBJ1-1; TRBD1 agrees at 9 bases. Germline values: CDR1 SGHRS, CDR2 YFSETQ. The CDR3 is made up of 15 amino acids. The V and J ends lost 2 bases and 3 bases, in that order; junction bases with no gene match: 5. In DNA, the CDR3 is TGCGCCAGCAGCTTAACAGGGGGCTCGGACACTGAAGCTTTCTTT. As protein: CASSLTGGSDTEAFF.